Shown below are 9 T cell receptor beta chains from a single sample sequenced in a study of persistence of HIV-infected CD4 T cells (dated by TCRdb to the early 2020s). These receptors' targets are unknown. TCRbeta repertoires were sequenced from genomic DNA with the immunoSEQ hsTCRB assay version 4 in survey mode. Held by TCRdb, this immuneACCESS table contains in-frame sequences only and omits some clones. Under half of the omission traces to an unresolved V gene where checked; the cause of the rest is unknown. This sample holds 45,000 or so clones; 88% were observed only once. The ten largest clones capture approximately 0.5% of the sample. According to the study, the label for this sample's treatment or condition signals: suppressive antiretroviral therapy. Cells were stimulated with anti-CD3/anti-CD28 magnetic beads as a nonspecific positive control representing the CD4+ T cell repertoire. Sorting of responding CD4+ T cells was based on upregulation of both CD40 ligand and CD69.

The material sequenced was CD4+ T cells sorted from PBMCs after roughly 20-hour stimulation, taken from a patient who received antiretroviral therapy. This specimen's cell subset or site label, per the study, means: CD40L+CD69+ CD4 T cells responding to anti-CD3/anti-CD28 beads, representing the overall repertoire. The receptors come from an adult woman with HIV who was CMV-seropositive.

V gene TRBV11-2 combines with J gene TRBJ1-2; the D gene is possibly TRBD1 (6 bases). Germline V gene lookup returns CDR1 SGHAT and CDR2 FQNNGV. This CDR3 is 13 amino acids long. Trimming removed 5 bases from V and 4 bases from J, with 11 bases in between. The CDR3 loop reads CASSPDRSYGYTF. The CDR3 DNA is TGTGCCAGCAGCCCGGACAGAAGCTATGGCTACACCTTC.

This clone was counted between two and nine times. The rearrangement joins TRBV19 to TRBJ1-5; maybe TRBD1 (6 bases). Germline CDR1 reads LNHDA; CDR2 reads SQIVND (reference sequence). This CDR3 comprises 15 residues. V was shortened by 3 bases and J by 6 bases, with 15 bases between the two germline ends. CDR3 in amino acids: CASSMGGPGFQPQHF. For the CDR3, the DNA is TGTGCCAGTAGTATGGGGGGCCCAGGGTTTCAGCCCCAGCATTTT.

The genes are TRBV7-3 and TRBJ1-1, with D tentatively TRBD1 (6 bases). The length of the CDR3 is 14 residues. CDR1 and CDR2 (germline): SGHTA, FQGTGA. Trimming cost V 0 bases and J 7 bases, with 12 bases left between them. For the CDR3, the DNA is TGTGCCAGCAGCTTAACCGGGACAATGAATGAAGCTTTCTTT. This translates into CASSLTGTMNEAFF.

CDR3 in amino acids: CASSKARDRYFGNTIYF. The CDR3 DNA reads as TGTGCCAGCAGCAAAGCCCGGGACAGGTATTTTGGAAACACCATATATTTT. The rearrangement joins TRBV21-1 to TRBJ1-3; the table's D call, TRBD1, has no DNA check behind it. TRBV21-1 is reported as a pseudogene. The CDR3 sequence is 17 residues long.

The rearrangement uses TRBV29-1 and TRBJ2-2; 7 bases agree with TRBD1. Per the germline V gene, CDR1 is SQVTM and CDR2 is ANQGSEA. With 4 bases clipped from V and 7 bases from J, the junction kept 6 bases outside the gene matches. There are 13 residues in the CDR3. The CDR3 region is CSVGSGGVGELFF. The DNA for the CDR3 is TGCAGCGTTGGGTCAGGGGGAGTCGGGGAGCTGTTTTTT.

The V and J genes are TRBV27 and TRBJ2-2; D is perhaps TRBD2 (6 bases). CDR1 is MNHEY and CDR2 is SMNVEV in the germline V gene (reference sequence). This CDR3 has 14 residues. The ends were cut back, 6 bases at V and 1 base at J, with 9 bases in the middle. CDR3 bases: TGTGCCAGCAGAAAAGCGGGGAACACCGGGGAGCTGTTTTTT. It yields the protein CASRKAGNTGELFF.

V gene TRBV30 combines with J gene TRBJ1-1, with a possible D match to TRBD1 (6 bases). V was trimmed by 3 bases and J by 3 bases, leaving 11 bases between them. CDR1 GTSNPN and CDR2 SVGIG come from the germline V gene (reference sequence). CDR3 size: 13 residues. The CDR3 nucleotides read TGTGCCTGGAGAGCAGGGGCTCACACTGAAGCTTTCTTT. It yields the protein CAWRAGAHTEAFF. Using reference TRBV30 and TRBJ1-1 for the parts outside the CDR3, the full variable domain is SQTIHQWPATLVQPVGSPLSLECTVEGTSNPNLYWYRQAAGRGLQLLFYSVGIGQISSEVPQNLSASRPQDRQFILSSKKLLLSDSGFYLCAWRAGAHTEAFFGQGTRLTVV.

This chain joins TRBV5-1 and TRBJ2-7; 13 bases match TRBD2. Germline CDR1 SGHRS, CDR2 YFSETQ. V shed 4 bases and J 0 bases; nucleotides not matched to a gene: 7. The CDR3 runs 17 residues. CDR3 amino acids: CASSPGLAGHLSYEQYF. In DNA, the CDR3 is TGCGCCAGCAGCCCGGGACTAGCGGGGCACCTCTCCTACGAGCAGTACTTC.

The V call is TRBV6-5, the J call TRBJ1-1; D gene ambiguous. V lost 0 bases and J 0 bases, leaving 8 bases between the germline ends. The germline CDR1 and CDR2 sequences are MNHEY and SVGAGI. The CDR3 runs to 15 residues. CDR3 sequence (DNA): TGTGCCAGCAGTTACTCCCCAGCATTGAACACTGAAGCTTTCTTT. The encoded protein is CASSYSPALNTEAFF.